Reported below is one T cell receptor (beta chain). Its target is not known. Trimming shortened V by 4 bases and J by 3 bases, and 18 bases separated the two germline ends. This CDR3 spans 17 amino acids. Germline V lookup: CDR1 WNHNN, CDR2 SYGVQD (reference sequence). This sample stems from a study of cytomegalovirus exposure and HLA in healthy donors. PCR amplification relied on 60 Vbeta primers (plus 13 Jbeta primers). Assay used: immunoSEQ multiplex PCR; TCRdb lists only in-frame clones, some missing. The table has over 150,000 clones, around 77% seen once. Points from the study as a whole: TCR beta V- and J-gene trimming, according to a later analysis, was linked to a missense DCLRE1C variant. Rates of TCR association differed by HLA locus in a later analysis, with DRB1 highest and HLA-C lowest.

The chain carries TRBV10-1 and TRBJ2-2, with D perhaps matching TRBD2 (6 bases). The sequenced sample consisted of PBMCs. This clonotype originated in a woman in her 30s in good health and CMV-seronegative. This chain's CDR3 is CASSATPTGGDTGELFF. In DNA form, the CDR3 reads TGCGCCAGCAGTGCCACCCCGACTGGAGGGGACACCGGGGAGCTGTTTTTT.